This T cell receptor beta chain derives from a study of somatic mutations in T cells in chronic GVHD (dated by TCRdb to the early 2020s). Concerning this clone itself: The antigen this receptor binds is unknown. There are no base qualities to consult, and no much larger clone falls within one base.

The CDR3 numbers 16 residues from cysteine through phenylalanine. The DNA shown is the 48-base CDR3, in frame from base 1. Deletion took 3 bases off V and 9 bases off J, with a span of 23 bases between the germline ends. Via the germline V gene, CDR1 is SGDLS and CDR2 YYNGEE. Genomic DNA was isolated and then used for TCRbeta deep sequencing. TCRbeta CDR3 sequencing and initial data processing were performed as a commercial service with the immunoSEQ assay. Regarding the original processing steps: Reads were demultiplexed, adapter and primer sequences removed, similar clones merged by frequency-ratio clustering, and V, D, J genes annotated with IMGT. TCRdb obtained this table from immuneACCESS and retained in-frame rearrangements with V and J assigned. These tables miss some clones; where compared with another copy, unresolved V genes account for less than half of the shortfall, and the remainder is unexplained. D and trimming come from the DNA, and the V and J calls and clone size come from that table. The sample contains some 13,000 clones, roughly 78% of them found a single time. The ten largest clones capture around 32% of the sample.

For sorting, staining was done with anti-CD3, anti-CD4, anti-CD8 and a Vbeta20 antibody from the IOTest Beta Mark kit on a FACSAria III, reaching purity above 98%. Peripheral blood was drawn into sodium heparin tubes, and mononuclear cells were separated by Ficoll-Paque PLUS density gradient centrifugation. CD4+ Vbeta20+, CD4+ Vbeta20-, and CD8+ T cell fractions were FACS-sorted before TCRbeta deep sequencing. Sequenced sample: Vbeta20-negative CD4+ T cells from blood. In the paper's terms, the cell subset or site label means: CD4+ T cells sorted as TCR Vbeta20 negative by flow cytometry. This clonotype originated in a male patient in his fifties with chronic graft-versus-host disease. In transplant recipients, some T cells may be of donor rather than host origin. The chain couples TRBV9 to TRBJ2-3, and possibly TRBD2, on 6 matching bases. The CDR3 sequence is CASSALRDSNSGTQYF. The sequence in DNA is TGTGCCAGCAGCGCCCTGCGGGACTCAAACAGCGGGACGCAGTATTTT.